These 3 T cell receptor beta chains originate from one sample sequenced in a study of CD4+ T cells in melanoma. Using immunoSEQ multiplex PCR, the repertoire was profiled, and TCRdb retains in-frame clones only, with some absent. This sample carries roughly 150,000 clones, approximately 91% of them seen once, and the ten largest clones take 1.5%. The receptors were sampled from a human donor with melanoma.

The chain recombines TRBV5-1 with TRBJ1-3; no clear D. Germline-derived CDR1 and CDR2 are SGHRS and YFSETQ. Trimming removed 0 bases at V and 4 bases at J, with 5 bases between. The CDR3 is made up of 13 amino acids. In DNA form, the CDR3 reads TGCGCCAGCAGCTTGGGCGGGGGAAACACCATATATTTT. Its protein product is CASSLGGGNTIYF.

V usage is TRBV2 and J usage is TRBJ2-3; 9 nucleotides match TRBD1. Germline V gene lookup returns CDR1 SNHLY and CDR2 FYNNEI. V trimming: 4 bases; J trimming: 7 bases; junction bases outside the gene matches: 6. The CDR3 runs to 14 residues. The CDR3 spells CASSVQGASNTQYF. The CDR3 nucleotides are TGTGCCAGCAGTGTACAGGGGGCATCGAATACGCAGTATTTT.

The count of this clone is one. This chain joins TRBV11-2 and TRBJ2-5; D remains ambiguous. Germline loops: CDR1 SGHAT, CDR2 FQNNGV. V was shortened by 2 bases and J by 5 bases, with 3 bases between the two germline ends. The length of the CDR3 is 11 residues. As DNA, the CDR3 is TGTGCCAGCAGCTTAAAGGAGACCCAGTACTTC. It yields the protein CASSLKETQYF.